The 8 T cell receptor beta chains below come from one sample, sequenced in a study of shared clonotypes between healthy human individuals. Generated by immunoSEQ multiplex PCR, the TCRdb table keeps only in-frame clones and is missing some. Here the sample spans under 850,000 clones, over 55% being singletons. The specimen sequenced was memory CD4+ T cells sorted from blood. Subset here: CD45RA-negative fraction. The receptors come from a woman in her twenties or thirties in good health.

This rearrangement joins TRBV28 to TRBJ1-2; the match to TRBD1 covers 7 bases. Germline values: CDR1 MDHEN, CDR2 SYDVKM. The V gene end was trimmed by 6 bases and the J gene end by 0 bases; junction bases not matched to a gene: 4. There are 14 residues in the CDR3. The CDR3 reads CASSTGTANYGYTF. The CDR3 DNA reads as TGTGCCAGCAGCACCGGGACAGCTAACTATGGCTACACCTTC.

This chain joins TRBV28 and TRBJ1-5, with a possible D match to TRBD1 (5 bases). Germline V gene lookup returns CDR1 MDHEN and CDR2 SYDVKM. V gave up 4 bases and J gave up 1 base, with 17 bases separating them. CDR3 length: 17 amino acids. In nucleotides, the CDR3 is TGTGCCAGCAGTTCCACCGGGACCCCGGGGAGCAATCAGCCCCAGCATTTT. Translation gives CASSSTGTPGSNQPQHF.

The chain is built from TRBV7-3 and TRBJ2-1; TRBD2 agrees at 10 bases. Trimming cost V 1 base and J 6 bases; bases outside gene matches: 6. CDR1 SGHTA and CDR2 FQGTGA come from the germline V gene. The CDR3 is made up of 16 amino acids. The CDR3 sequence: CASSLMSSGSFNEQFF. The CDR3 region has the DNA TGTGCCAGCAGCTTAATGTCTAGCGGGAGCTTCAATGAGCAGTTCTTC.

This rearrangement joins TRBV11-2 to TRBJ1-2, with D possibly being TRBD1 (5 bases). The V end was cut by 5 bases, the J end by 3 bases, with 13 bases between. Germline V gene sequence: CDR1 SGHAT, CDR2 FQNNGV. The CDR3 is 14 amino acids. CDR3 sequence (DNA): TGTGCCAGCAGCCCCGGGCGGGGGGACTATGGCTACACCTTC. Protein sequence: CASSPGRGDYGYTF.

The genes are TRBV5-1 and TRBJ1-1, with 8 bases identical to TRBD1. This CDR3 has 14 amino acids. Germline values: CDR1 SGHRS, CDR2 YFSETQ. Trimming removed 0 bases from V and 5 bases from J; junction bases left unmatched: 3. The chain's CDR3 is CASSLETGGTEAFF. DNA for the CDR3: TGCGCCAGCAGCTTGGAAACAGGGGGGACTGAAGCTTTCTTT.

The rearrangement joins TRBV4-2 to TRBJ1-2; the D gene is possibly TRBD1 (6 bases). The ends were cut back, 1 base at V and 4 bases at J, with 19 bases in the middle. The CDR3 covers 17 residues. Germline V lookup: CDR1 LGHNA, CDR2 YNFKEQ. The chain's CDR3 is CASSQVKGGANIYGYTF. The CDR3 coding sequence is TGTGCCAGCAGCCAAGTCAAGGGGGGCGCTAATATCTATGGCTACACCTTC.

The chain employs TRBV5-1 and TRBJ2-5; TRBD2 matches 13 bases. The CDR3 consists of 15 residues. The germline gives CDR1 SGHRS, CDR2 YFSETQ. The V segment lost 4 bases and the J segment 4 bases; nucleotides outside the gene matches: 4. CDR3 protein: CASSLLAGGTETQYF. CDR3 coding DNA: TGCGCCAGCAGCCTACTAGCGGGAGGGACAGAGACCCAGTACTTC.

The chain carries TRBV20-1 and TRBJ1-1; no reliable D call. The V and J ends lost 5 bases and 2 bases respectively, with 6 bases between them. The CDR3 is 11 residues long. Germline V gene data show CDR1 as DFQATT and CDR2 as SNEGSKA (reference sequence). Here the CDR3 reads CSAPDNTEAFF. In nucleotides, the CDR3 is TGCAGTGCTCCGGATAACACTGAAGCTTTCTTT.